Listed here are 20 T cell receptor beta chains from one sample, sequenced in a study of T-cell memory formation after mild COVID-19. TCRdb ran MiXCR on the 5' RACE reads and lists one entry per CDR3 protein. The sample includes over 45,000 distinct CDR3 sequences, 9.3% seen only once; the top ten take 10% to 15%. The sequencing input was PBMCs or a T cell subset sorted from them (not recorded which). The receptors derive from an adult woman who had mild COVID-19 (a few samples of this study predate the infection). Cell type and time point are not known.

This clonotype was detected a few times. The chain couples TRBV7-9 to TRBJ2-5, with a tentative D call TRBD2 (5 bases). V was cut by 0 bases and J by 10 bases, with 12 bases left in between. Germline assignment: CDR1 SEHNR and CDR2 FQNEAQ (reference sequence). The CDR3 runs 13 residues. CDR3 nucleotide sequence: TGTGCCAGCAGCTTAGCGGTCCCGGAGGACCAGTACTTC. This encodes CASSLAVPEDQYF. Full variable domain (missing parts from reference TRBV7-9 and TRBJ2-5): DTGVSQNPRHKITKRGQNVTFRCDPISEHNRLYWYRQTLGQGPEFLTYFQNEAQLEKSRLLSDRFSAERPKGSFSTLEIQRTEQGDSAMYLCASSLAVPEDQYFGPGTRLLVL.

The chain couples TRBV10-3 to TRBJ2-3; D not certain. The V gene's germline CDR1 is ENHRY and CDR2 SYGVKD. Trimming removed 3 bases at V and 3 bases at J, with 7 bases between. There are 13 residues in the CDR3. The CDR3 loop reads CAISEWATDTQYF. The CDR3 DNA follows: TGTGCCATCAGTGAATGGGCTACAGATACGCAGTATTTT.

Many counts were recorded for this clonotype. The chain links TRBV7-3 to TRBJ1-1; D ambiguous. Germline values: CDR1 SGHTA, CDR2 FQGTGA. This CDR3 spans 14 amino acids. V shed 1 base and J shed 1 base, with 7 bases lying between them. Here the CDR3 DNA reads TGTGCCAGCAGCTTAAGCCCGGCGAACACTGAAGCTTTCTTT. Its protein is CASSLSPANTEAFF.

This clonotype was seen many times. This sequence joins TRBV5-4 and TRBJ1-1; perhaps TRBD1 as D (5 bases). This CDR3 has 14 residues. V shed 0 bases and J shed 1 base, with 7 bases lying between them. Looked up from germline, CDR1 is SGHNT and CDR2 is YYREEE (reference sequence). The CDR3 DNA sequence: TGTGCCAGCAGCTTGGCCAGGGCGAACACTGAAGCTTTCTTT. Translation gives CASSLARANTEAFF.

This clonotype was counted ten times or more. The genes are TRBV7-9 and TRBJ1-5, with TRBD1 as a possible D gene (6 bases). Trimming removed 3 bases from V and 4 bases from J, with 7 bases in between. This CDR3 spans 13 amino acids. Germline CDR1 reads SEHNR; CDR2 reads FQNEAQ (reference sequence). Here the CDR3 reads CASSFQGNQPQHF. In nucleotides, the CDR3 is TGTGCCAGCAGCTTTCAGGGGAATCAGCCCCAGCATTTT.

There are a few counts of this clonotype. V is TRBV4-2 and J is TRBJ2-7; D perhaps matches TRBD1 (6 bases). V lost 1 base, J lost 3 bases, and 13 bases lay in between. The V gene's germline CDR1 is LGHNA and CDR2 YNFKEQ. The CDR3 contains 15 residues. The chain's CDR3 is CASSQGAEQGYEQYF. CDR3 DNA: TGTGCCAGCAGCCAAGGAGCTGAACAGGGCTACGAGCAGTACTTC.

The chain is built from TRBV6-6 and TRBJ1-1; no clear D. Trimming shortened V by 5 bases and J by 6 bases, and 19 bases separated the two germline ends. In germline, CDR1 is MNHNY, CDR2 SVGAGI (reference sequence). The CDR3 runs to 15 residues. CDR3 in DNA: TGTGCCAGCAGTACCCGCGGGCTTGAGGATTCTGAAGCTTTCTTT. Amino acids: CASSTRGLEDSEAFF.

A few counts support this clonotype. In nucleotides, the CDR3 is TGTGCCAGCAGCCCACGGGGTGCGACCCCCACAGATACGCAGTATTTT. This sequence encodes CASSPRGATPTDTQYF. This chain connects TRBV3-1 to TRBJ2-3; D is possibly TRBD2 (5 bases). The CDR3 is made up of 16 amino acids. Trimming took off 4 bases at V and 2 bases at J, with 16 bases between the two ends. CDR1 is LGHDT, CDR2 YNNKEL, per germline (reference sequence).

The CDR3 region is CASSQESGGKHIQYF. The CDR3 DNA follows: TGTGCCAGCAGCCAAGAGTCGGGCGGGAAGCACATTCAGTACTTC. This chain connects TRBV3-1 to TRBJ2-4; tentatively, D is TRBD2 (6 bases). The V and J ends lost 0 bases and 8 bases respectively, with 14 bases between them. Germline loops: CDR1 LGHDT, CDR2 YNNKEL (reference sequence). The CDR3 runs to 15 residues.

This clonotype was seen many times. This sequence joins TRBV6-6 and TRBJ2-3; 8 positions agree with TRBD2. Germline CDR1 and CDR2: MNHNY and SVGAGI (reference sequence). With V trimmed by 5 bases and J by 0 bases, 4 bases remained unmatched. The CDR3 is 15 amino acids. CDR3 sequence reads: CASSPGGPSTDTQYF. The CDR3 DNA follows: TGTGCCAGCAGTCCGGGGGGGCCCAGCACAGATACGCAGTATTTT.

The sample holds many counts of this clonotype. V usage is TRBV20-1 and J usage is TRBJ1-3; D remains ambiguous. Trimming removed 4 bases at V and 8 bases at J, with 12 bases between. The CDR3 is made up of 12 amino acids. Germline V gives CDR1 DFQATT, CDR2 SNEGSKA (reference sequence). The CDR3 loop reads CSATDRRDTIYF. The DNA of the CDR3 is TGCAGTGCTACAGACCGGAGGGACACCATATATTTT.

The CDR3 nucleotides read TGCAGCGTTGACAGGGGGGGGGCAGATACGCAGTATTTT. Its protein product is CSVDRGGADTQYF. The chain uses TRBV29-1 and TRBJ2-3, with D perhaps given as TRBD1 or TRBD2 (7 bases each). Trimming took 3 bases from V and 4 from J, leaving 11 bases between them. CDR3 length: 13 amino acids. CDR1 and CDR2 from the germline V gene are SQVTM and ANQGSEA.

Worth noting for this clonotype: A much more abundant neighbour one base away suggests this may be a read error. This chain connects TRBV12-3 or TRBV12-4 to TRBJ1-2, with D hard to call. The CDR3 contains 14 residues. CDR3 residues: CASRSTEINYSYTF. The CDR3 bases are TGTGCCAGCAGATCAACAGAGATCAACTATAGCTACACCTTC.

The CDR3 DNA reads TGTGCCAGCAGGGGGACTAGCGGATCAGATACGCAGTATTTT. It codes for CASRGTSGSDTQYF. The chain carries TRBV12-3 or TRBV12-4 and TRBJ2-3; TRBD2 matches at 11 bases. Trimming at V came to 6 bases and at J to 4 bases, leaving 3 bases not matched to a gene. The CDR3 is 14 residues long.

Ten or more counts support this clonotype. The J gene is TRBJ1-2, the V gene TRBV5-6, with TRBD1 matching over 11 bases. Germline CDR1 SGHDT, CDR2 YYEEEE. V shed 4 bases, J shed 2 bases, and the junction held 13 bases outside the gene matches. This CDR3 has 18 amino acids. The CDR3 sequence is CASSGRDRGMARNYGYTF. CDR3 bases: TGTGCCAGCAGCGGGAGGGACAGGGGGATGGCGCGAAACTATGGCTACACCTTC. The whole variable domain, remainder taken from reference TRBV5-6 and TRBJ1-2, is DAGVTQSPTHLIKTRGQQVTLRCSPKSGHDTVSWYQQALGQGPQFIFQYYEEEERQRGNFPDRFSGHQFPNYSSELNVNALLLGDSALYLCASSGRDRGMARNYGYTFGSGTRLTVV.

This clonotype was picked up a small number of times. In DNA form, the CDR3 reads TGCGCCAGCAGCTTGGCGGTGGGGGGGCTTAGCACAGATACGCAGTATTTT. This codes for CASSLAVGGLSTDTQYF. The chain employs TRBV5-1 and TRBJ2-3; maybe TRBD2 (7 bases). Germline V lookup: CDR1 SGHRS, CDR2 YFSETQ. The CDR3 loop spans 17 amino acids. Between the trimmed V and J ends, which lost 0 bases and 0 bases, there was a span of 14 bases.

The table lists this clonotype with many counts. The J gene is TRBJ2-2, the V gene TRBV20-1; 7 bases line up with TRBD2. The CDR3 covers 16 residues. V shed 2 bases, J shed 6 bases, and the junction held 12 bases outside the gene matches. The V gene's germline CDR1 is DFQATT and CDR2 SNEGSKA (reference sequence). Here the CDR3 DNA reads TGCAGTGCTAGACCTCTGAGGGAGGGCCTCCCCGGGGAGCTGTTTTTT. Its translation is CSARPLREGLPGELFF.

This clonotype has at least ten counts. V gene TRBV5-1 combines with J gene TRBJ1-5; 7 nucleotides align to TRBD1. Looked up from germline, CDR1 is SGHRS and CDR2 is YFSETQ. This CDR3 region has 16 residues. With V trimmed by 0 bases and J by 7 bases, 10 bases remained unmatched. CDR3 nucleotides: TGCGCCAGCAGCTTGGAGCCAGGGGGGAGTATACAGCCCCAGCATTTT. This encodes CASSLEPGGSIQPQHF.

The rearrangement joins TRBV19 to TRBJ2-3, with D maybe TRBD2 (5 bases). Trimming removed 8 bases at V and 4 bases at J, with 13 bases between. The CDR3 length is 13 residues. Germline loops: CDR1 LNHDA, CDR2 SQIVND (reference sequence). In nucleotides, the CDR3 is TGTGCCAGTTGTCCTAGCTTAGCAGATACGCAGTATTTT. Its translation is CASCPSLADTQYF.

CDR3 nucleotide sequence: TGTGCCAGCAGCTTAGACCAGTTTAATGAAAAACTGTTTTTT. Protein: CASSLDQFNEKLFF. The chain combines TRBV7-9 with TRBJ1-4; D remains ambiguous. The CDR3 runs to 14 residues. Trimming removed 1 base at V and 4 bases at J, with 7 bases between. Germline V gene lookup returns CDR1 SEHNR and CDR2 FQNEAQ (reference sequence).